The 19 T cell receptor beta chains below were found in one sample sequenced in a study of CD8 T cells in ankylosing spondylitis. These receptors have no identified antigens. MiXCR was run by TCRdb on the 5' RACE reads, yielding one entry per CDR3 protein. The sample lists a few hundred thousand distinct CDR3 sequences; about 22% were seen once. Study outcomes and limitations: The study identified a TCR beta motif of roughly eight highly homologous variants that appeared characteristic of ankylosing spondylitis blood.

The sequenced sample was blood, either unsorted or a sorted T cell fraction (not recorded which). These TCRs come from a male donor with ankylosing spondylitis.

Only a few counts were recorded for this clonotype. V is TRBV6-4 and J is TRBJ2-1, with D possibly being TRBD1 or TRBD2 (6 bases each). The CDR3 loop spans 13 amino acids. The V gene lost 6 bases and the J gene lost 6 bases, with 12 bases spanning the gap. Germline values: CDR1 MRHNA, CDR2 SNTAGT. CDR3 in DNA: TGTGCCAGCAGGCCCTCGGGGGCCAATGAGCAGTTCTTC. It codes for CASRPSGANEQFF.

This clonotype appeared a few times. The chain is built from TRBV2 and TRBJ2-7; TRBD1 matches at 7 bases. Trimming cost V 2 bases and J 1 base; bases outside gene matches: 2. The germline V gene encodes CDR1 SNHLY and CDR2 FYNNEI. This CDR3 has 14 amino acids. Here the CDR3 reads CASSENRGSYEQYF. As DNA, the CDR3 is TGTGCCAGCAGTGAAAACAGGGGTTCCTACGAGCAGTACTTC.

The V call is TRBV11-2, the J call TRBJ2-1; TRBD2 might be the D (5 bases). This CDR3 is built from 12 residues. V gave up 3 bases and J gave up 15 bases, with 15 bases separating them. From germline, CDR1 is SGHAT and CDR2 FQNNGV. CDR3 bases: TGTGCCAGCAGCTTGGGGAGCCTCAGGCCGTTCTTC. This sequence encodes CASSLGSLRPFF.

This clonotype was observed at least ten times. The CDR3 region has the DNA TGCAGCGTTGAGATAAGCGGATGGGGGCGTGAAAAACTGTTTTTT. The encoded protein is CSVEISGWGREKLFF. This chain uses TRBV29-1 with TRBJ1-4; D is perhaps TRBD1 (6 bases). V was cut by 3 bases and J by 7 bases, with 18 bases left in between. Germline loops: CDR1 SQVTM, CDR2 ANQGSEA. The CDR3 is 15 residues long.

This chain uses TRBV30 with TRBJ2-3, with TRBD2 matching over 14 bases. Germline V CDR1 and CDR2: GTSNPN, SVGIG (reference sequence). Germline trimming cut 0 bases from V and 4 bases from J; bases unmatched to any gene: 3. This CDR3 is built from 16 residues. Here the CDR3 reads CAWSVLTSGRADTQYF. In DNA form, the CDR3 reads TGTGCCTGGAGTGTCCTGACTAGCGGGAGGGCAGATACGCAGTATTTT.

The J gene is TRBJ2-1, the V gene TRBV7-6; D remains ambiguous. V shed 5 bases and J shed 3 bases, with 11 bases lying between them. The CDR3 runs 14 residues. Per germline, CDR1 SGHVS and CDR2 FNYEAQ. The CDR3 here is CASSPRMGYNEQFF. As DNA, the CDR3 is TGTGCCAGCAGCCCGAGGATGGGCTACAATGAGCAGTTCTTC.

The rearrangement links TRBV5-5 to TRBJ2-3; the D gene is possibly TRBD2 (7 bases). This CDR3 comprises 15 residues. Germline CDR1 SGHKS, CDR2 YYEKEE (reference sequence). V lost 2 bases, J lost 2 bases, and 12 bases lay in between. CDR3 in DNA: TGTGCCAGCAGCTTAGGGGGGGCCACCACAGATACGCAGTATTTT. Amino acids: CASSLGGATTDTQYF.

This clonotype was observed a few times. The V call is TRBV20-1, the J call TRBJ2-3, with D hard to call. The CDR3 covers 14 residues. Germline V gene data show CDR1 as DFQATT and CDR2 as SNEGSKA (reference sequence). V lost 6 bases to trimming and J lost 4 bases, with 17 bases between them. The CDR3: CSAPQTSGADTQYF. In DNA, the CDR3 is TGCAGTGCGCCGCAGACCTCCGGCGCAGATACGCAGTATTTT.

The sample holds a few counts of this clonotype. The chain recombines TRBV20-1 with TRBJ2-3; no clear D gene. Trimming removed 1 base from V and 4 bases from J, with 9 bases in between. The CDR3 covers 13 residues. Germline CDR1 reads DFQATT; CDR2 reads SNEGSKA (reference sequence). CDR3 nucleotides: TGCAGTGCTAGAGTGGTACCCTCAGATACGCAGTATTTT. Translation gives CSARVVPSDTQYF.

This clonotype occurred a few times. The chain joins TRBV2 to TRBJ2-3, with 14 positions matching TRBD2. The CDR3 runs to 20 residues. In germline, CDR1 is SNHLY, CDR2 FYNNEI. V lost 3 bases and J lost 1; bases outside the gene matches: 12. DNA for the CDR3: TGTGCCAGCAGTGACTCCCTCGGGACTAGCGGGAGTAGGGGCACAGATACGCAGTATTTT. Translating it yields CASSDSLGTSGSRGTDTQYF.

CDR3 loop: CSARGASDEQYF. In nucleotides, the CDR3 is TGCAGTGCTAGAGGGGCTTCGGACGAGCAGTACTTC. The chain links TRBV20-1 to TRBJ2-7, with D unclear. Looked up from germline, CDR1 is DFQATT and CDR2 is SNEGSKA (reference sequence). The CDR3 contains 12 residues. Trimming shortened V by 1 base and J by 5 bases, and 9 bases separated the two germline ends.

This clonotype has only a few counts. The chain recombines TRBV24-1 with TRBJ2-1, with unresolved D. CDR1 and CDR2 (germline): KGHDR, SFDVKD. V gave up 3 bases and J gave up 0 bases, with 11 bases separating them. The CDR3 loop spans 16 amino acids. The CDR3 DNA reads as TGTGCCACCAGTGATCCGGGCGCCCGCTCCTACAATGAGCAGTTCTTC. Translation: CATSDPGARSYNEQFF.

This clonotype came up a few times. CDR3: CASSQAPLVGGTNTGELFF. DNA of the CDR3: TGCGCCAGCAGCCAAGCCCCCCTTGTGGGGGGGACTAACACCGGGGAGCTGTTTTTT. V gene TRBV4-3 combines with J gene TRBJ2-2, with TRBD2 identical over 7 bases. Germline CDR1 and CDR2: LGHNA and YSLEER. Germline trimming cut 1 base from V and 2 bases from J; bases unmatched to any gene: 13. The CDR3 is made up of 19 amino acids.

This clonotype has only a few counts. The gene calls are TRBV10-1 and TRBJ2-2; D may be TRBD2 (6 bases). This CDR3 is 14 amino acids long. Trimming cost V 5 bases and J 3 bases, with 10 bases left between them. Germline V gene data show CDR1 as WNHNN and CDR2 as SYGVQD (reference sequence). The CDR3 here is CASSRDFDTGELFF. Here the CDR3 DNA reads TGCGCCAGCAGTCGGGACTTTGACACCGGGGAGCTGTTTTTT.

This clonotype showed up just a few times. This chain uses TRBV15 with TRBJ2-1, with no clear D. The CDR3 is 16 residues long. V dropped 0 bases and J dropped 0 bases, with 9 bases sitting between them. Germline V gene data show CDR1 as LNHNV and CDR2 as YYDKDF (reference sequence). This chain's CDR3 is CATSRDRATSYNEQFF. CDR3 DNA: TGTGCCACCAGCAGAGATAGGGCGACCTCCTACAATGAGCAGTTCTTC.

This clonotype appeared a few times. The genes are TRBV28 and TRBJ2-5; D possibly corresponds to TRBD1 (6 bases). This CDR3 has 15 amino acids. Trimming removed 5 bases at V and 2 bases at J, with 15 bases between. The germline V gene has CDR1 MDHEN and CDR2 SYDVKM. CDR3 in amino acids: CASSRNTGWQETQYF. In DNA, the CDR3 is TGTGCCAGCAGTCGCAACACAGGGTGGCAAGAGACCCAGTACTTC.

The chain is built from TRBV7-2 and TRBJ1-2; no clear D. The V end lost 1 base, the J end lost 8 bases, and 17 bases lay between the germline ends. The CDR3 runs to 15 residues. Germline CDR1 and CDR2: SGHTA and FQGNSA. The CDR3 sequence is CASSLVSLAKGGYTF. CDR3 DNA: TGTGCCAGCAGCTTAGTGTCCTTGGCCAAAGGAGGCTACACCTTC.

This clonotype appeared a few times. J is TRBJ2-1 and V is TRBV5-6; 13 bases match TRBD2. The CDR3 runs to 16 residues. Per the germline V gene, CDR1 is SGHDT and CDR2 is YYEEEE. The junction had 6 bases not matched to a gene; V was cut back by 2 bases and J by 7 bases. CDR3 coding DNA: TGTGCCAGCAGCTTACCGGGACTAGCGGGATGGAATGAGCAGTTCTTC. The encoded protein is CASSLPGLAGWNEQFF.

This clonotype was picked up a small number of times. The rearrangement links TRBV11-3 to TRBJ2-1, with a tentative D call TRBD2 (6 bases). This CDR3 has 15 amino acids. CDR1 and CDR2 (germline): SGHNT, YENEEA. V was shortened by 5 bases and J by 9 bases, with 20 bases between the two germline ends. The CDR3 coding sequence is TGTGCCAGCAGCGATCGGCACGGGAGTTGGGCTGAGCAGTTCTTC. It encodes CASSDRHGSWAEQFF. Combining the CDR3 with reference TRBV11-3 and TRBJ2-1 gives the whole variable domain EAGVVQSPRYKIIEKKQPVAFWCNPISGHNTLYWYLQNLGQGPELLIRYENEEAVDDSQLPKDRFSAERLKGVDSTLKIQPAELGDSAVYLCASSDRHGSWAEQFFGPGTRLTVL.